The present TCR beta chain was sequenced within a study of multiple sclerosis patients with progressive multifocal leukoencephalopathy. From germline, CDR1 is SGHRS and CDR2 YFSETQ. The CDR3 contains 17 residues. Time point of the sample: before natalizumab initiation. Every PCR reaction included synthetic inline CDR3 controls for all V-J pairings. The assay was immunoSEQ multiplex PCR, and TCRdb's table has in-frame clones only and misses some. Of around 30,000 clones in the sample, 70% to 90% were seen once. The count of this clone is one. One end of the junction is discordant with germline, which a read error may explain.

The chain links TRBV5-1 to TRBJ2-7; 7 bases match TRBD1. This sequence was found in a human donor with multiple sclerosis. The sample comprised PBMCs. This CDR3 reads CASSAAGPRDRGDEQHF. In DNA form, the CDR3 reads TGCGCCAGCAGCGCCGCCGGTCCCCGGGACAGAGGGGACGAGCAGCACTTC.